This T cell receptor beta chain was captured by sequencing in a study of vaccination effects on CD4 cells after COVID-19. At the level of the study: With the ViraFEST assay, the study expanded antigen-specific CD4+ T cells using viral peptide pools, then sequenced them. The study sampled a few convalescent patients both early and late after vaccination. Post-vaccine draws lagged the second dose by a median of 72 days.

Concerning this clone: Its antigen remains unidentified.

V was shortened by 4 bases and J by 4 bases, with 20 bases between the two germline ends. This CDR3 has 16 amino acids. The V gene's germline CDR1 is LGHDT and CDR2 YNNKEL (reference sequence). Findings of the study overall: Infection- and vaccine-induced clones contracted markedly late after vaccination.

It was after nine to eleven days of culture that CD4+ T cells were isolated. This person caught SARS-CoV-2 sometime from March to December 2020, and PCR testing confirmed the infection. Either the mRNA-1273 or the BNT162b2 vaccine was given to participants as two doses. TCRdb keeps only in-frame clones here, not all; method: immunoSEQ multiplex PCR. The table has around 53,000 clones, about four fifths seen once. The TCR originated in a human donor who had a prior SARS-CoV-2 infection. The source material was CD4+ T cells from PBMCs cultured without peptide, sampled after COVID-19 vaccination. The V call is TRBV3-1 (or the pseudogene TRBV3-2), the J call TRBJ2-7; a weak D match, TRBD1 (7 bases). CDR3 residues: CASSPTRIRGAYEQYF. Here the CDR3 DNA reads TGTGCCAGCAGCCCAACAAGGATCAGGGGGGCGTACGAGCAGTACTTC.